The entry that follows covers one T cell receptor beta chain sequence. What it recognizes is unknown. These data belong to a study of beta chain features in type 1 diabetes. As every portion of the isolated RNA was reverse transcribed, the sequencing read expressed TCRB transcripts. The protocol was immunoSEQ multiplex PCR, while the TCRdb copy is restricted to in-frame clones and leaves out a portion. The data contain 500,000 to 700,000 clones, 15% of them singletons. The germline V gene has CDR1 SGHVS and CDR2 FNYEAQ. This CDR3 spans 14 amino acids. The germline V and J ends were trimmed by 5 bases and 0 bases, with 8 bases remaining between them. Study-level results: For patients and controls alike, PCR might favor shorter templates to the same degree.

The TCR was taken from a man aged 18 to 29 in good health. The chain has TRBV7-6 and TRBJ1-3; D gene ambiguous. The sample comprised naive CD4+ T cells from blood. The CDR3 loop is CASSGGSSGNTIYF. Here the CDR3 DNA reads TGTGCCAGCAGCGGCGGAAGCTCTGGAAACACCATATATTTT.